Listed below are T cell receptor beta chains from one sample, sequenced in a study of blood T cell repertoires in COVID-19. This table comes from immunoSEQ multiplex PCR, and its TCRdb copy is limited to in-frame clones, with some not included. The sample lists roughly 230,000 clones; approximately 91% were seen once. Sequences were obtained from peripheral blood. The receptors were sampled from a young man with COVID-19, enrolled during active disease. CDR3s include the opening cysteine and the closing phenylalanine or tryptophan. The order of the fields is V gene, clone size, D gene, J gene, CDR3 protein, CDR3 DNA. The D gene is left open where the match is weak. The size field is filled for only some rows; it gives once, few, many or a size class.

v_gene: TRBV6-5
abundance: .
d_gene: .
j_gene: TRBJ1-2
CDR3aa: CASSHRQPYGYTF
CDR3nt: TGTGCCAGCAGCCACAGACAACCCTATGGCTACACCTTC

v_gene: TRBV5-1
abundance: .
d_gene: TRBD1
j_gene: TRBJ2-1
CDR3aa: CASSLAGTGGFDEQFF
CDR3nt: TGCGCCAGCAGCTTGGCCGGGACAGGGGGTTTCGATGAGCAGTTCTTC

v_gene: TRBV20-1
abundance: .
d_gene: .
j_gene: TRBJ2-2
CDR3aa: CSASRQGHPNTGELFF
CDR3nt: TGCAGTGCTAGTCGCCAGGGACACCCTAACACCGGGGAGCTGTTTTTT

v_gene: TRBV15
abundance: .
d_gene: TRBD2
j_gene: TRBJ2-1
CDR3aa: CATSRTAPTSGGANEQFF
CDR3nt: TGTGCCACCAGCAGAACCGCTCCGACTAGCGGGGGGGCCAATGAGCAGTTCTTC

v_gene: TRBV7-9
abundance: .
d_gene: .
j_gene: TRBJ1-4
CDR3aa: CASSSVTGGGEKLFF
CDR3nt: TGTGCCAGCAGCTCCGTGACAGGTGGGGGCGAAAAACTGTTTTTT

v_gene: TRBV12-3/TRBV12-4
abundance: once
d_gene: .
j_gene: TRBJ2-2
CDR3aa: CASSKTRGGELFF
CDR3nt: TGTGCCAGCAGTAAGACCAGGGGCGGGGAGCTGTTTTTT

v_gene: TRBV9
abundance: .
d_gene: .
j_gene: TRBJ2-7
CDR3aa: CASSDAVGQASYEQYF
CDR3nt: TGTGCCAGCAGCGACGCCGTTGGGCAGGCCTCCTACGAGCAGTACTTC

v_gene: TRBV28
abundance: .
d_gene: .
j_gene: TRBJ2-3
CDR3aa: CASSFVRDSRYQPTDTQYF
CDR3nt: TGTGCCAGCAGTTTTGTGCGGGACAGTCGTTATCAACCCACAGATACGCAGTATTTT

v_gene: TRBV2
abundance: .
d_gene: TRBD1
j_gene: TRBJ1-4
CDR3aa: CAIRRTGPEKLFF
CDR3nt: TGTGCCATTCGGAGGACAGGACCCGAAAAACTGTTTTTT

v_gene: TRBV3-1/TRBV3-2
abundance: .
d_gene: TRBD1
j_gene: TRBJ2-7
CDR3aa: CASSQVSWIGTEPIEQYF
CDR3nt: TGTGCCAGCAGCCAAGTATCGTGGATCGGGACAGAGCCTATCGAGCAGTACTTC